These 10 T cell receptor beta chains share one sample of origin, sequenced in a study of cytomegalovirus exposure and HLA in healthy donors. A multiplex PCR was run with 60 Vbeta primers and 13 Jbeta primers. The repertoire was sequenced with immunoSEQ multiplex PCR; TCRdb's copy has only in-frame clones and lacks some. This table holds 100,000 to 150,000 clones, roughly 80% found once. The material sequenced was PBMCs. These receptors originate from a female donor in good health and CMV-seronegative.

The V and J genes are TRBV5-6 and TRBJ1-5; 8 positions agree with TRBD1. This CDR3 is built from 14 residues. J gave up 7 bases and V 4 bases, and 7 bases lay outside the gene matches. Germline CDR1 reads SGHDT; CDR2 reads YYEEEE. The CDR3 reads CASSLQGALQPQHF. Here the CDR3 DNA reads TGTGCCAGCAGCCTTCAGGGGGCACTACAGCCCCAGCATTTT.

The chain is built from TRBV7-9 and TRBJ2-3; 15 bases fit TRBD2. V was pared by 6 bases and J by 2 bases, with 6 bases of the junction left unmatched. The germline V gene encodes CDR1 SEHNR and CDR2 FQNEAQ (reference sequence). There are 17 residues in the CDR3. The CDR3 region is CASSGLAGGRSTDTQYF. DNA of the CDR3: TGTGCCAGCAGTGGACTAGCGGGGGGGAGATCCACAGATACGCAGTATTTT.

The chain couples TRBV19 to TRBJ1-1, with D possibly TRBD1 on 5 matching bases. The V and J ends lost 0 bases and 4 bases respectively, with 15 bases between them. Germline V gene data show CDR1 as LNHDA and CDR2 as SQIVND (reference sequence). CDR3 length equals 16 residues. The CDR3, as DNA: TGTGCCAGTAGTATAGAGTCGCGGGTCGGGGGCACTGAAGCTTTCTTT. Residues: CASSIESRVGGTEAFF.

The chain joins TRBV7-3 to TRBJ1-1; perhaps TRBD1 as D (6 bases). Trimming shortened V by 2 bases and J by 1 base, and 8 bases separated the two germline ends. This CDR3 is 14 amino acids long. Germline CDR1 SGHTA, CDR2 FQGTGA. The CDR3 bases are TGTGCCAGCAGCTTAGGGGGACAGAACACTGAAGCTTTCTTT. This translates into CASSLGGQNTEAFF.

The chain joins TRBV2 to TRBJ2-2; the D gene is possibly TRBD1 (5 bases). The CDR3 contains 15 residues. Between the trimmed V and J ends, which lost 2 bases and 6 bases, there was a span of 13 bases. Germline CDR1 and CDR2: SNHLY and FYNNEI. Here the CDR3 DNA reads TGTGCCAGCAGTGAACATCAGGGCGGCCCCGGGGAGCTGTTTTTT. This gives the protein CASSEHQGGPGELFF.

The V call is TRBV28, the J call TRBJ2-7; perhaps TRBD1 as D (5 bases). V was cut by 6 bases and J by 0 bases, with 15 bases left in between. The CDR3 extends over 15 amino acids. Germline V gene sequence: CDR1 MDHEN, CDR2 SYDVKM. This CDR3 reads CASRTSGWGSYEQYF. The CDR3, as DNA: TGTGCCAGCAGAACCTCAGGGTGGGGCTCCTACGAGCAGTACTTC. Full variable domain (remainder filled in from reference TRBV28 and TRBJ2-7): DVKVTQSSRYLVKRTGEKVFLECVQDMDHENMFWYRQDPGLGLRLIYFSYDVKMKEKGDIPEGYSVSREKKERFSLILESASTNQTSMYLCASRTSGWGSYEQYFGPGTRLTVT.

The chain uses TRBV13 and TRBJ2-5; 8 nucleotides align to TRBD1. The J segment lost 4 bases and the V segment lost 5 bases, leaving 12 bases of the junction unmatched. The CDR3 is 16 amino acids. CDR1 and CDR2 from the germline V gene are PRHDT and FYEKMQ (reference sequence). The CDR3 coding sequence is TGTGCCAGCAGCCCGTCCTCGGACAGGGAAGGAGAGACCCAGTACTTC. Translating it yields CASSPSSDREGETQYF.

This chain connects TRBV28 to TRBJ2-7; 8 nucleotides match TRBD2. Germline CDR1 is MDHEN and CDR2 is SYDVKM. This CDR3 has 16 residues. J was trimmed by 6 bases and V by 1 base; bases with no gene match: 11. The chain's CDR3 is CASSLSRSGSFSEQYF. CDR3 DNA sequence: TGTGCCAGCAGTTTATCCAGGAGCGGGAGTTTCTCCGAGCAGTACTTC.

This sequence joins TRBV6-1 and TRBJ1-6; perhaps TRBD1 as D (6 bases). The V and J ends lost 1 base and 0 bases respectively, with 13 bases between them. The CDR3 has 18 amino acids. CDR1 is MNHNS, CDR2 SASEGT, per germline. CDR3 sequence reads: CASSEVGTPYSYNSPLHF. The CDR3 nucleotides are TGTGCCAGCAGTGAAGTTGGGACACCTTACTCCTATAATTCACCCCTCCACTTT.

The rearrangement links TRBV6-6 to TRBJ2-1; 7 bases align to TRBD2. The CDR3 totals 14 residues. J was trimmed by 6 bases and V by 6 bases; bases with no gene match: 8. CDR1 is MNHNY and CDR2 is SVGAGI in the germline V gene (reference sequence). CDR3 coding DNA: TGTGCCAGCAGCCCCGGACTAGAACTCAATGAGCAGTTCTTC. Its protein product is CASSPGLELNEQFF.